The TCR beta chain under discussion was sequenced for a study of Graves' ophthalmopathy and Graves' hyperthyroidism. This clonotype appeared many times. Stable hyperthyroidism meant no ophthalmopathy within 18 months of follow-up. Exclusion covered patients with other autoimmune diseases or uncontrolled infections (as well as pregnancy or lactation). The CDR3 runs to 15 residues. Germline loops: CDR1 MDHEN, CDR2 SYDVKM. Trimming cost V 5 bases and J 4 bases, with 12 bases left between them. RNA transcripts were the source from which TCR beta CDR3 regions were amplified. Second-round multiplex PCR came after a first-round RT-PCR that employed HTBI primers. Using its own MiXCR run on the multiplex PCR reads, TCRdb lists one record per CDR3 protein. The sample lists about 390,000 distinct CDR3 sequences, about 18% seen once, with 2.4% in the top ten.

This receptor was taken from an adult woman with stable Graves' hyperthyroidism. Sequencing was performed on peripheral blood. The V and J genes are TRBV28 and TRBJ2-6; tentative D call: TRBD1 (5 bases). CDR3 sequence reads: CASSPQGTGANVLTF. The DNA of the CDR3 is TGTGCCAGCAGTCCCCAGGGCACCGGGGCCAACGTCCTGACTTTC.